Below, 25 T cell receptor beta chains from the same sample are listed, as sequenced in a study of post-analysis software for immune sequencing data. Whole-study findings and limits: Five or six TRBV segments, TRBV5-6, TRBV5-1 and TRBV20-1 among them, were found more frequent in patients than controls.

These receptors lack a known antigen. Unique molecular identifiers were built into the TCR beta cDNA libraries. TCRdb reanalysed the PCR reads using MiXCR and keeps one entry per CDR3 protein. The table shows about 540,000 distinct CDR3 sequences, with around a third occurring only once. The material sequenced was blood. The receptor source for this set is a girl aged 2 to 17 with multiple sclerosis.

The rearrangement uses TRBV5-1 and TRBJ2-1; D could derive from TRBD1 or TRBD2 (5 bases each). The CDR3 runs 16 residues. CDR1 and CDR2 (germline): SGHRS, YFSETQ. V was clipped by 3 bases and J by 1 base, with 14 bases between them. CDR3 in DNA: TGCGCCAGCAGCTCAGAGGGGATCCCGTCCTACAATGAGCAGTTCTTC. It specifies CASSSEGIPSYNEQFF.

The rearrangement links TRBV6-5 to TRBJ2-5, with D possibly being TRBD2 (7 bases). The CDR3 is 13 amino acids. Trimming took 11 bases from V and 4 from J, leaving 17 bases between them. Germline V gene lookup returns CDR1 MNHEY and CDR2 SVGAGI. DNA for the CDR3: TGTGCCGTTAAGGGAGGGGGAGGAGAGACCCAGTACTTC. Protein product: CAVKGGGGETQYF.

This clonotype has only a few counts. The chain is built from TRBV5-1 and TRBJ1-4, with unresolved D. The V gene lost 2 bases and the J gene lost 5 bases, with 10 bases spanning the gap. Germline loops: CDR1 SGHRS, CDR2 YFSETQ. The CDR3 has 14 residues. Written as DNA, the CDR3 is TGCGCCAGCAGCTTAGGTATCTTCAATGAAAAACTGTTTTTT. This gives the protein CASSLGIFNEKLFF.

V and J are TRBV7-9 and TRBJ1-6; 8 bases agree with TRBD1. J was trimmed by 10 bases and V by 5 bases; bases with no gene match: 13. This CDR3 is 16 amino acids long. CDR1 and CDR2 (germline): SEHNR, FQNEAQ (reference sequence). CDR3 sequence (DNA): TGTGCCAGCAGCGCAGGGGGCAGGGCAGTGGGGTCACCCCTCCACTTT. Translation gives CASSAGGRAVGSPLHF. Looking up the rest from reference TRBV7-9 and TRBJ1-6 gives the full variable domain: DTGVSQNPRHKITKRGQNVTFRCDPISEHNRLYWYRQTLGQGPEFLTYFQNEAQLEKSRLLSDRFSAERPKGSFSTLEIQRTEQGDSAMYLCASSAGGRAVGSPLHFGNGTRLTVT.

The chain carries TRBV3-1 and TRBJ1-5, with a tentative D call TRBD1 (6 bases). The germline gives CDR1 LGHDT, CDR2 YNNKEL (reference sequence). The CDR3 runs 13 residues. V was clipped by 0 bases and J by 6 bases, with 6 bases between them. The CDR3 coding sequence is TGTGCCAGCAGCCAAGAGGGGGCTCAGCCCCAGCATTTT. Residues: CASSQEGAQPQHF.

The chain uses TRBV9 and TRBJ2-2; D is unclear. Trimming shortened V by 6 bases and J by 3 bases, and 18 bases separated the two germline ends. The CDR3 is made up of 16 amino acids. The germline CDR1 and CDR2 sequences are SGDLS and YYNGEE. The CDR3 reads CASKVGSPVHTGELFF. CDR3 bases: TGTGCCAGCAAGGTGGGCAGCCCGGTCCACACCGGGGAGCTGTTTTTT.

The chain links TRBV20-1 to TRBJ1-5, with D hard to call. The V and J ends lost 0 bases and 4 bases respectively, with 10 bases between them. This CDR3 region has 14 residues. Germline CDR1 reads DFQATT; CDR2 reads SNEGSKA (reference sequence). CDR3 residues: CSARDWEGNQPQHF. CDR3 bases: TGCAGTGCTAGAGATTGGGAGGGTAATCAGCCCCAGCATTTT.

This rearrangement joins TRBV7-8 to TRBJ2-6; D is perhaps TRBD1 or TRBD2 (6 bases each). Germline loops: CDR1 SGHVS, CDR2 FQNEAQ. The CDR3 is 19 residues long. V dropped 3 bases and J dropped 1 base, with 19 bases sitting between them. The CDR3 DNA is TGTGCCAGCAGCTTTACGACAGGAGGGGCGGATTCTGGGGCCAACGTCCTGACTTTC. It codes for CASSFTTGGADSGANVLTF.

The chain is built from TRBV5-1 and TRBJ1-2; 9 bases map to TRBD1. CDR1 SGHRS and CDR2 YFSETQ come from the germline V gene. The ends lost 8 bases at V and 4 bases at J; junction bases unmatched: 12. CDR3 length: 15 amino acids. CDR3 sequence (DNA): TGCGCCAGTAAGACCGGGACAGGGAACCTCTATGGCTACACCTTC. As protein: CASKTGTGNLYGYTF.

Only a few counts were recorded for this clonotype. The chain links TRBV20-1 to TRBJ2-3; D uncertain. V lost 6 bases to trimming and J lost 5 bases, with 18 bases between them. The CDR3 has 14 amino acids. Germline-derived CDR1 and CDR2 are DFQATT and SNEGSKA (reference sequence). This CDR3 is CSAAWSQPGDTQYF. As DNA, the CDR3 is TGCAGTGCCGCTTGGTCCCAGCCGGGAGATACGCAGTATTTT.

The chain is built from TRBV5-1 and TRBJ1-1, with 10 nucleotides matching TRBD1. Looked up from germline, CDR1 is SGHRS and CDR2 is YFSETQ. This CDR3 contains 15 residues. Trimming at V came to 3 bases and at J to 2 bases, leaving 4 bases not matched to a gene. The CDR3 region is CASSWGQGTNTEAFF. As DNA, the CDR3 is TGCGCCAGCAGCTGGGGACAGGGGACCAACACTGAAGCTTTCTTT.

This rearrangement joins TRBV5-1 to TRBJ2-2; 7 nucleotides line up with TRBD1. Germline V lookup: CDR1 SGHRS, CDR2 YFSETQ. CDR3 length equals 15 residues. V was clipped by 4 bases and J by 4 bases; unmatched bases: 7. CDR3: CASSPGDRATGELFF. CDR3 coding DNA: TGCGCCAGCAGCCCCGGAGACAGGGCCACCGGGGAGCTGTTTTTT.

The chain combines TRBV6-1 with TRBJ2-7; 11 bases are shared with TRBD2. CDR3 length: 17 residues. V gave up 6 bases and J gave up 5 bases; unmatched junction bases: 15. Per germline, CDR1 MNHNS and CDR2 SASEGT. CDR3 protein: CASRLTSGEFPIDEQYF. The CDR3 coding sequence is TGTGCCAGCAGGCTGACTAGCGGGGAATTCCCTATAGACGAGCAGTACTTC.

J is TRBJ2-3 and V is TRBV7-6; D gene ambiguous. CDR3 length: 14 residues. Trimming removed 4 bases at V and 1 base at J, with 9 bases between. From germline, CDR1 is SGHVS and CDR2 FNYEAQ. The CDR3 DNA is TGTGCCAGCAGCTGTTTGATGGGCACAGATACGCAGTATTTT. This codes for CASSCLMGTDTQYF.

The genes are TRBV5-5 and TRBJ1-1, with D perhaps matching TRBD1 (6 bases). Between the trimmed V and J ends, which lost 4 bases and 6 bases, there was a span of 13 bases. Germline lookup yields CDR1 SGHKS and CDR2 YYEKEE (reference sequence). The CDR3 is made up of 13 amino acids. CDR3 residues: CASSVQGFAEAFF. The CDR3 coding sequence is TGTGCCAGCAGCGTTCAGGGGTTCGCTGAAGCTTTCTTT.

In this sample, this clonotype turned up a few times. The chain is built from TRBV3-1 and TRBJ2-7; the D call may be TRBD1 or TRBD2 (6 bases each). This CDR3 contains 11 residues. The germline CDR1 and CDR2 sequences are LGHDT and YNNKEL (reference sequence). CDR3 DNA: TGTGGGGGGGCGCTCTCCTACGAGCAGTACTTC. This gives the protein CGGALSYEQYF.

This clonotype was found many times. The chain combines TRBV10-2 with TRBJ2-1; D ambiguous. There are 12 residues in the CDR3. The V end was cut by 5 bases, the J end by 3 bases, with 5 bases between. CDR1 and CDR2 from the germline V gene are WSHSY and SAAADI. The CDR3 DNA follows: TGCGCCAGCAGTCCCAACTACAATGAGCAGTTCTTC. It codes for CASSPNYNEQFF.

The V gene is TRBV6-1, the J gene TRBJ1-2; D remains ambiguous. CDR1 and CDR2 from the germline V gene are MNHNS and SASEGT. The V gene lost 1 base and the J gene lost 4 bases, with 10 bases spanning the gap. There are 14 residues in the CDR3. The CDR3 here is CASSEGRNSYGYTF. The CDR3 DNA sequence: TGTGCCAGCAGTGAAGGAAGGAACAGCTATGGCTACACCTTC.

The table lists this clonotype with a count of one. The J gene is TRBJ2-3, the V gene TRBV18, with 7 bases aligning to TRBD1. Losses at the gene ends were 10 bases for V and 3 bases for J; bases not matched to a gene: 7. Germline assignment: CDR1 KGHSH and CDR2 LQKENI. There are 13 residues in the CDR3. The CDR3 bases are TGTGCCAACTCGCTGGACAGGACAGATACGCAGTATTTT. Protein: CANSLDRTDTQYF.

V and J are TRBV6-1 and TRBJ2-6; 7 bases map to TRBD1. The CDR3 spans 18 residues. Germline V CDR1 and CDR2: MNHNS, SASEGT. With 6 bases clipped from V and 0 bases from J, the junction kept 11 bases outside the gene matches. CDR3 nucleotide sequence: TGTGCCAGCAGCCCCTACAGGGGACCCCTCTCTGGGGCCAACGTCCTGACTTTC. Its translation is CASSPYRGPLSGANVLTF.

V gene TRBV12-3 or TRBV12-4 combines with J gene TRBJ1-4; maybe TRBD1 (5 bases). The CDR3 contains 15 residues. Trimming took off 8 bases at V and 5 bases at J, with 18 bases between the two ends. The CDR3 is CASRGPRSGNEKLFF. The CDR3, as DNA: TGTGCCAGCCGGGGACCTCGTTCAGGGAATGAAAAACTGTTTTTT.

This clonotype was picked up a small number of times. The V and J genes are TRBV10-1 and TRBJ2-6, with D unclear. The V and J ends lost 2 bases and 2 bases respectively, with 4 bases between them. The germline gives CDR1 WNHNN, CDR2 SYGVQD (reference sequence). CDR3 length: 14 residues. This CDR3 is CASSETTGANVLTF. Written as DNA, the CDR3 is TGCGCCAGCAGTGAGACGACTGGGGCCAACGTCCTGACTTTC.

To note about this clonotype: This likely comes from a read error, as the CDR3 has no conserved phenylalanine or tryptophan at its end. The chain joins TRBV13 to TRBJ2-1, with 8 bases identical to TRBD1. CDR1 PRHDT and CDR2 FYEKMQ come from the germline V gene (reference sequence). With 5 bases clipped from V and 8 bases from J, the junction kept 8 bases outside the gene matches. The CDR3 covers 14 residues. This chain's CDR3 is CASSTRTGGDEQFL. The CDR3 DNA follows: TGTGCCAGCAGCACTCGAACAGGGGGAGATGAGCAGTTCTTA.

The chain has TRBV5-1 and TRBJ2-3; 9 bases map to TRBD1. This CDR3 comprises 16 residues. Trimming took 3 bases from V and 6 from J; bases not matched to a gene: 11. Germline assignment: CDR1 SGHRS and CDR2 YFSETQ. The CDR3 bases are TGCGCCAGCAGCTCCGGGACAGGGCCGCCTGAGGATACGCAGTATTTT. Residues: CASSSGTGPPEDTQYF.

The chain employs TRBV20-1 and TRBJ1-4, with D maybe TRBD1 (5 bases). The CDR3 is 15 amino acids. Germline V CDR1 and CDR2: DFQATT, SNEGSKA (reference sequence). V gave up 0 bases and J gave up 7 bases, with 15 bases separating them. The CDR3 DNA follows: TGCAGTGCTAGAGAGGAGGAGGGGTCCGGTGAAAAACTGTTTTTT. Translating gives CSAREEEGSGEKLFF.